The 32 T cell receptor beta chains below were found in one sample sequenced in a study of glioma-infiltrating T cells. Using RNA template, CDR3s of TCR alpha and beta were amplified with iRepertoire arm-PCR. One entry per CDR3 protein, called by TCRdb with MiXCR from the multiplex PCR reads. Of roughly 120,000 distinct CDR3 sequences listed, roughly 23% are singletons. Material for sequencing was glioma tissue, nonneoplastic brain tissue, or PBMCs (not recorded which). Source of these receptors: a human donor with low-grade glioma or glioblastoma, undergoing nonglioma brain surgery, or in good health (not recorded which).

This clonotype was found a few times. This chain uses TRBV18 with TRBJ2-5; a weak D match, TRBD1 (5 bases). Looked up from germline, CDR1 is KGHSH and CDR2 is LQKENI. V shed 3 bases and J shed 6 bases, with 8 bases lying between them. The CDR3 length is 12 residues. The CDR3 DNA is TGTGCCAGCTCACCTCCAGGGAAGACCCAGTACTTC. This translates into CASSPPGKTQYF.

This clonotype was recorded at least ten times. The chain links TRBV7-2 to TRBJ2-3; TRBD2 agrees at 11 bases. J gave up 9 bases and V 2 bases, and 13 bases lay outside the gene matches. CDR1 is SGHTA, CDR2 FQGNSA, per germline. The CDR3 covers 17 residues. CDR3 loop: CASSLLARLAGGETQYF. The CDR3 DNA reads as TGTGCCAGCAGCTTATTGGCGCGGTTAGCGGGAGGGGAGACGCAGTATTTT. Together with reference TRBV7-2 and TRBJ2-3, the CDR3 gives the full variable domain: GAGVSQSPSNKVTEKGKDVELRCDPISGHTALYWYRQSLGQGLEFLIYFQGNSAPDKSGLPSDRFSAERTGGSVSTLTIQRTQQEDSAVYLCASSLLARLAGGETQYFGPGTRLTVL.

On this clonotype itself: A much bigger clone sits one base away, suggesting this may be a read error. V and J are TRBV7-2 and TRBJ1-2, with D maybe TRBD1 (6 bases). CDR1 and CDR2 (germline): SGHTA, FQGNSA. V was shortened by 5 bases and J by 4 bases, with 14 bases between the two germline ends. CDR3 length: 14 residues. CDR3: CASSPTDSCYGYTF. CDR3 sequence (DNA): TGTGCCAGCAGCCCTACGGACAGCTGCTATGGCTACACCTTC. Supplemented by reference TRBV7-2 and TRBJ1-2, the full variable domain reads GAGVSQSPSNKVTEKGKDVELRCDPISGHTALYWYRQSLGQGLEFLIYFQGNSAPDKSGLPSDRFSAERTGGSVSTLTIQRTQQEDSAVYLCASSPTDSCYGYTFGSGTRLTVV.

Concerning this clonotype itself: This may be a read error: a much more frequent sequence differs by one nucleotide. The V call is TRBV29-1, the J call TRBJ1-3; a weak D match, TRBD1 (6 bases). V dropped 7 bases and J dropped 2 bases, with 15 bases sitting between them. The V gene's germline CDR1 is SQVTM and CDR2 ANQGSEA. The CDR3 spans 14 residues. The chain's CDR3 is CSAAGTSAGNTIYF. The CDR3 bases are TGCAGCGCTGCGGGGACATCTGCTGGAAACACCATATATTTT. The whole variable domain, filled in from reference TRBV29-1 and TRBJ1-3, reads SAVISQKPSRDICQRGTSLTIQCQVDSQVTMMFWYRQQPGQSLTLIATANQGSEATYESGFVIDKFPISRPNLTFSTLTVSNMSPEDSSIYLCSAAGTSAGNTIYFGEGSWLTVV.

The V call is TRBV5-4, the J call TRBJ2-7; D tentatively fits TRBD1 or TRBD2 (5 bases each). The CDR3 runs 15 residues. Per germline, CDR1 SGHNT and CDR2 YYREEE (reference sequence). The V and J ends lost 0 bases and 6 bases respectively, with 16 bases between them. This CDR3 reads CASSLGGTPLLEQYF. CDR3 sequence (DNA): TGTGCCAGCAGCTTGGGGGGGACCCCTCTTCTCGAGCAGTACTTC.

This clonotype was seen repeatedly, ten times or more. The gene calls are TRBV10-2 and TRBJ2-3; 8 bases fit TRBD2. With 0 bases clipped from V and 4 bases from J, the junction kept 6 bases outside the gene matches. From germline, CDR1 is WSHSY and CDR2 SAAADI. The CDR3 is 16 residues long. The CDR3 nucleotides are TGCGCCAGCAGTGAGTCCAGCGGGGGTATCTCAGATACGCAGTATTTT. Translating it yields CASSESSGGISDTQYF.

The chain uses TRBV5-6 and TRBJ1-1, with 8 bases lining up with TRBD1. The CDR3 is 17 amino acids. The J segment lost 0 bases and the V segment lost 2 bases, leaving 9 bases of the junction unmatched. Per the germline V gene, CDR1 is SGHDT and CDR2 is YYEEEE. The CDR3 here is CASSFSRGRAMNTEAFF. CDR3 sequence (DNA): TGTGCCAGCAGCTTCTCCAGGGGGCGCGCTATGAACACTGAAGCTTTCTTT.

With regard to this clonotype: A much larger clone differs by one base, so this may be a read error. The chain employs TRBV7-2 and TRBJ2-2; no clear D gene. Germline lookup yields CDR1 SGHTA and CDR2 FQGNSA. The CDR3 is made up of 14 amino acids. The V gene lost 1 base and the J gene lost 2 bases, with 5 bases spanning the gap. CDR3 sequence: CASSLVCNTGELFF. In nucleotides, the CDR3 is TGTGCCAGCAGCTTAGTATGTAACACCGGGGAGCTGTTTTTT.

V is TRBV7-2 and J is TRBJ2-7; TRBD1 might be the D (6 bases). Trimming pared 8 bases from V and 2 bases from J, leaving 22 bases between. The CDR3 is 16 residues long. The V gene's germline CDR1 is SGHTA and CDR2 FQGNSA. The CDR3 loop is CASRYADRPSTYEQYF. In DNA form, the CDR3 reads TGTGCCAGCCGCTACGCTGACAGGCCATCCACCTACGAGCAGTACTTC. The variable domain in full, with the rest retrieved from reference TRBV7-2 and TRBJ2-7, is GAGVSQSPSNKVTEKGKDVELRCDPISGHTALYWYRQSLGQGLEFLIYFQGNSAPDKSGLPSDRFSAERTGGSVSTLTIQRTQQEDSAVYLCASRYADRPSTYEQYFGPGTRLTVT.

This clonotype was observed many times. The rearrangement joins TRBV27 to TRBJ1-1; TRBD1 is a possible D gene (5 bases). Germline CDR1 is MNHEY and CDR2 is SMNVEV (reference sequence). This CDR3 spans 14 amino acids. Trimming took off 1 base at V and 6 bases at J, with 12 bases between the two ends. CDR3 loop: CASSLFGGTAEAFF. As DNA, the CDR3 is TGTGCCAGCAGTTTATTCGGGGGAACAGCTGAAGCTTTCTTT.

This clonotype was seen more than once but under ten times. This may be a read error, as it is one base from a much larger clone. The chain recombines TRBV15 with TRBJ2-1, with a possible D match to TRBD2 (6 bases). This CDR3 contains 15 residues. The germline V gene has CDR1 LNHNV and CDR2 YYDKDF (reference sequence). Trimming left V 5 bases short and J 9 bases short, with 20 bases between. CDR3 amino acids: CATSPRDSPPVEQFF. The CDR3 DNA is TGTGCCACCAGCCCCCGGGACTCACCTCCTGTTGAGCAGTTCTTC.

This clonotype was seen repeatedly, ten times or more. The junction shows a germline mismatch at one end, possibly a read error. The CDR3 reads CAGSLVLGGPEAFF. The CDR3 DNA reads TGTGCCGGCAGCTTAGTGCTGGGCGGTCCAGAAGCTTTCTTT. J is TRBJ1-1 and V is TRBV7-8; no clear D gene. The CDR3 consists of 14 residues. CDR1 and CDR2 (germline): SGHVS, FQNEAQ.

This clonotype was recorded at least ten times. V gene TRBV7-9 combines with J gene TRBJ2-7, with D possibly being TRBD2 (5 bases). With 3 bases removed from V and 0 bases from J, the gap between germline ends came to 9 bases. Germline V gives CDR1 SEHNR, CDR2 FQNEAQ (reference sequence). The CDR3 runs 14 residues. Here the CDR3 DNA reads TGTGCCAGCAGCTTCCAGACTACCTCCTACGAGCAGTACTTC. This translates into CASSFQTTSYEQYF.

The J gene is TRBJ2-1, the V gene TRBV11-2; TRBD1 might be the D (5 bases). The V end lost 7 bases, the J end lost 3 bases, and 19 bases lay between the germline ends. The CDR3 sequence is 16 residues long. The germline CDR1 and CDR2 sequences are SGHAT and FQNNGV. CDR3 residues: CASTNTQGSFYNEQFF. DNA of the CDR3: TGTGCCAGCACCAACACCCAGGGCAGCTTCTACAATGAGCAGTTCTTC.

The chain links TRBV2 to TRBJ2-5, with unresolved D. The CDR3 spans 11 residues. Germline V gene data show CDR1 as SNHLY and CDR2 as FYNNEI. V shed 8 bases and J shed 3 bases, with 7 bases lying between them. The CDR3 DNA sequence: TGTGCCAGCTCGCCGGAAGAGACCCAGTACTTC. Its translation: CASSPEETQYF. The full variable domain, its missing parts supplied by reference TRBV2 and TRBJ2-5, is EPEVTQTPSHQVTQMGQEVILRCVPISNHLYFYWYRQILGQKVEFLVSFYNNEISEKSEIFDDQFSVERPDGSNFTLKIRSTKLEDSAMYFCASSPEETQYFGPGTRLLVL.

The gene calls are TRBV6-2 or TRBV6-3 and TRBJ2-1; no clear D. The length of the CDR3 is 12 residues. Germline CDR1 MNHEY, CDR2 SVGEGT. V was clipped by 0 bases and J by 14 bases, with 11 bases between them. CDR3 residues: CASSYSTFLKFF. The CDR3, as DNA: TGTGCCAGCAGTTACTCGACCTTTTTGAAGTTCTTC.

This clonotype was picked up many times. The V gene is TRBV27, the J gene TRBJ1-1; D may be TRBD1 (6 bases). Trimming left V 4 bases short and J 4 bases short, with 16 bases between. Germline V gene data show CDR1 as MNHEY and CDR2 as SMNVEV (reference sequence). CDR3 length: 15 amino acids. The CDR3 region is CASSYLSGRGTEAFF. The CDR3 DNA reads as TGTGCCAGCAGTTACCTCTCTGGCAGGGGCACTGAAGCTTTCTTT.

Concerning this clonotype itself: One end of the junction fails to match germline, which may point to a read error. This chain links TRBV20-1 with TRBJ2-5, with TRBD2 identical over 9 bases. The germline gives CDR1 DFQATT, CDR2 SNEGSKA (reference sequence). The CDR3 consists of 11 residues. In nucleotides, the CDR3 is TGTAGTGCTAGAGTGTCTAGCGGGACAAGTTTC. Translation: CSARVSSGTSF.

About this clonotype itself: This may stem from a read error, because a much larger clone lies one nucleotide away. The chain uses TRBV4-1 and TRBJ1-3; possible D gene TRBD1, 5 bases. The CDR3 contains 16 residues. The V gene's germline CDR1 is MGHRA and CDR2 YSYEKL. CDR3 protein: CAISLEGLRPGNTIYF. DNA of the CDR3: TGCGCCATCAGCCTAGAGGGGTTACGGCCTGGAAACACCATATATTTT.

This clonotype showed up many times. The V gene is TRBV6-2 or TRBV6-3, the J gene TRBJ2-5; D uncertain. From germline, CDR1 is MNHEY and CDR2 SVGEGT. This CDR3 contains 14 residues. V was trimmed by 0 bases and J by 0 bases, leaving 5 bases between them. CDR3 bases: TGTGCCAGCAGTTACTCTGGGGACCAAGAGACCCAGTACTTC. It is translated as CASSYSGDQETQYF.

At least ten counts were recorded for this clonotype. The chain employs TRBV6-2 or TRBV6-3 and TRBJ1-1, with 8 bases that match TRBD1. The junction had 13 bases not matched to a gene; V was cut back by 4 bases and J by 0 bases. Looked up from germline, CDR1 is MNHEY and CDR2 is SVGEGT. This CDR3 is 18 amino acids long. The CDR3 loop reads CASSFKDRATVVNTEAFF. For the CDR3, the DNA is TGTGCCAGCAGTTTTAAGGACAGGGCGACCGTCGTGAACACTGAAGCTTTCTTT.

The sample holds many counts of this clonotype. J is TRBJ2-6 and V is TRBV6-6, with D tentatively TRBD1 (5 bases). With 2 bases removed from V and 2 bases from J, the gap between germline ends came to 19 bases. The CDR3 is 19 residues long. Per the germline V gene, CDR1 is MNHNY and CDR2 is SVGAGI (reference sequence). CDR3 in amino acids: CASSYGVLKTVAGANVLTF. The CDR3 DNA reads as TGTGCCAGCAGTTACGGGGTCCTTAAGACAGTTGCTGGGGCCAACGTCCTGACTTTC.

Ten or more counts support this clonotype. This sequence joins TRBV3-1 and TRBJ2-7, with D tentatively TRBD1 (5 bases). Trimming removed 9 bases from V and 4 bases from J, with 10 bases in between. CDR3 length: 11 residues. Germline lookup yields CDR1 LGHDT and CDR2 YNNKEL (reference sequence). The CDR3 region is CASGRGYEQYF. The CDR3 bases are TGTGCCAGTGGAAGGGGTTACGAGCAGTACTTC.

This clonotype showed up many times. The chain recombines TRBV2 with TRBJ1-1, with unresolved D. V was clipped by 2 bases and J by 2 bases, with 6 bases between them. This CDR3 is built from 13 residues. Germline V gene lookup returns CDR1 SNHLY and CDR2 FYNNEI. The CDR3 DNA reads as TGTGCCAGCAGTGAACTCCCAAACACTGAAGCTTTCTTT. Its protein is CASSELPNTEAFF.

This clonotype showed up many times. The chain links TRBV29-1 to TRBJ2-7; 8 bases fit TRBD1. Germline-derived CDR1 and CDR2 are SQVTM and ANQGSEA. CDR3 length equals 13 residues. The V gene end was trimmed by 5 bases and the J gene end by 4 bases; junction bases not matched to a gene: 7. The DNA of the CDR3 is TGCAGCGTTCTAGGACAGGGTGCTTACGAGCAGTACTTC. The encoded protein is CSVLGQGAYEQYF.

The chain is built from TRBV4-1 and TRBJ2-7; a weak D match, TRBD2 (7 bases). The CDR3 extends over 14 amino acids. Germline V gives CDR1 MGHRA, CDR2 YSYEKL. Trimming stripped 0 bases from V and 6 bases from J, with 12 bases between. Here the CDR3 reads CASSQEGGPREQYF. CDR3 in DNA: TGCGCCAGCAGCCAAGAGGGGGGGCCTCGCGAGCAGTACTTC.

Comments on this clonotype: A read error may produce the germline difference seen at one junction end. The chain couples TRBV20-1 to TRBJ1-1; tentatively, D is TRBD1 (6 bases). The CDR3 has 15 residues. In germline, CDR1 is DFQATT, CDR2 SNEGSKA (reference sequence). In nucleotides, the CDR3 is TGCAGTGCTAACGACAGGTCGAGCTCCCACGCTGAAGCTTCCTTT. Translated, it gives CSANDRSSSHAEASF.

This clonotype has a count of ten or more. J is TRBJ1-1 and V is TRBV25-1; D gene uncertain. Trimming took off 1 base at V and 2 bases at J, with 17 bases between the two ends. Germline CDR1 is MGHDK and CDR2 is SYGVNS. This CDR3 has 17 amino acids. CDR3 residues: CASSESIAGRPNTEAFF. The CDR3 DNA sequence: TGTGCCAGCAGTGAATCAATTGCCGGACGGCCAAACACTGAAGCTTTCTTT.

The V and J genes are TRBV11-2 and TRBJ1-2, with 8 bases identical to TRBD1. The V segment lost 5 bases and the J segment 8 bases; nucleotides outside the gene matches: 7. The CDR3 contains 13 residues. From germline, CDR1 is SGHAT and CDR2 FQNNGV. CDR3 nucleotide sequence: TGTGCCAGCAGCCTCCAGGGGGCGGAAGGCTACACCTTC. Translated, it gives CASSLQGAEGYTF.

This clonotype has ten or more counts. The J gene is TRBJ2-1, the V gene TRBV19, with 8 nucleotides matching TRBD2. Losses at the gene ends were 7 bases for V and 4 bases for J; bases not matched to a gene: 9. Germline V gene data show CDR1 as LNHDA and CDR2 as SQIVND (reference sequence). The CDR3 contains 15 residues. This CDR3 is CASNTDAGGYNEQFF. CDR3 coding DNA: TGTGCCAGTAATACCGATGCGGGAGGATACAATGAGCAGTTCTTC.

This clonotype was counted many times. The V call is TRBV4-1, the J call TRBJ2-7; 9 nucleotides line up with TRBD2. Looked up from germline, CDR1 is MGHRA and CDR2 is YSYEKL. V lost 2 bases to trimming and J lost 8 bases; unmatched junction nucleotides: 1. The CDR3 is 12 residues long. CDR3 DNA sequence: TGCGCCAGCAGCCAACTAGCGGGGAAGCAGTACTTC. It codes for CASSQLAGKQYF.

Worth noting for this clonotype: A read error may explain this, as a much larger clone is one base away. The chain couples TRBV4-3 to TRBJ1-2; the D gene is possibly TRBD1 (5 bases). CDR3 length equals 16 residues. CDR1 LGHNA and CDR2 YSLEER come from the germline V gene. As DNA, the CDR3 is TGCGCCAGCAGCCAAGATTCCGGACGGACAAACTATGGCTGCACCTTC. Translation: CASSQDSGRTNYGCTF.